The 4 T cell receptor beta chains listed next were all sequenced from one sample in a study of blood T cell repertoires in COVID-19. Sequencing used immunoSEQ multiplex PCR; TCRdb keeps in-frame clones, though not all of them. The table lists over 150,000 clones, roughly 83% of them singletons. The sequencing sample was made of peripheral blood. The origin of the receptors is a man between 18 and 35 years old with active or convalescent COVID-19.

The genes are TRBV3-1 (or the pseudogene TRBV3-2) and TRBJ2-2, with a possible D match to TRBD2 (5 bases). The CDR3 has 13 residues. V gave up 2 bases and J gave up 7 bases, with 8 bases separating them. Germline-derived CDR1 and CDR2 are LGHDT and YNNKEL (reference sequence). The DNA for the CDR3 is TGTGCCAGCAGCCAACAGGACTTCGGGGAGCTGTTTTTT. This encodes CASSQQDFGELFF.

The chain links TRBV7-2 to TRBJ2-1; the D gene is possibly TRBD1 (8 bases). CDR1 SGHTA and CDR2 FQGNSA come from the germline V gene. CDR3 size: 14 residues. Trimming cost V 1 base and J 6 bases, with 10 bases left between them. The DNA for the CDR3 is TGTGCCAGCAGCTTAGACAGGGGGGGCAATGAGCAGTTCTTC. Translating gives CASSLDRGGNEQFF.

The chain combines TRBV2 with TRBJ2-3; 11 nucleotides line up with TRBD2. The CDR3 runs 17 residues. J gave up 3 bases and V 10 bases, and 15 bases lay outside the gene matches. CDR1 and CDR2 from the germline V gene are SNHLY and FYNNEI. The CDR3 loop is CATRALSGGAKTDTQYF. CDR3 in DNA: TGTGCCACCCGAGCTCTTAGCGGGGGGGCTAAGACAGATACGCAGTATTTT.

V usage is TRBV5-5 and J usage is TRBJ1-1; D gene unclear. The CDR3 is made up of 16 amino acids. The germline V gene encodes CDR1 SGHKS and CDR2 YYEKEE (reference sequence). The V end lost 4 bases, the J end lost 1 base, and 17 bases lay between the germline ends. This CDR3 reads CASSLAPATGNTEAFF. Written as DNA, the CDR3 is TGTGCCAGCAGCCTCGCACCTGCTACGGGGAACACTGAAGCTTTCTTT.